This T cell receptor (beta chain) was observed in a study of blood T cell repertoires in COVID-19. Study information: There were acute and convalescent COVID-19 samples, and they came from the United States, Italy and Spain. PBMCs, B-cell-depleted T cells, or T cells provided the cDNA or gDNA that made up the material.

Data came from immunoSEQ multiplex PCR; TCRdb stores just in-frame clones and leaves some out. The table lists some 240,000 clones, roughly 82% of them singletons, with approximately 10% in the top ten. Germline CDR1 is SGHRS and CDR2 is YFSETQ. The CDR3 is 15 residues long. V gave up 0 bases and J gave up 8 bases, with 12 bases separating them. Sequencing used peripheral blood. The source of this sequence is a man aged 45-60 years with active or convalescent COVID-19. The chain has TRBV5-1 and TRBJ1-6; D is possibly TRBD1 (5 bases). The CDR3: CASSLVSRVDSPLHF. In DNA, the CDR3 is TGCGCCAGCAGCTTGGTTTCCAGGGTCGATTCACCCCTCCACTTT.